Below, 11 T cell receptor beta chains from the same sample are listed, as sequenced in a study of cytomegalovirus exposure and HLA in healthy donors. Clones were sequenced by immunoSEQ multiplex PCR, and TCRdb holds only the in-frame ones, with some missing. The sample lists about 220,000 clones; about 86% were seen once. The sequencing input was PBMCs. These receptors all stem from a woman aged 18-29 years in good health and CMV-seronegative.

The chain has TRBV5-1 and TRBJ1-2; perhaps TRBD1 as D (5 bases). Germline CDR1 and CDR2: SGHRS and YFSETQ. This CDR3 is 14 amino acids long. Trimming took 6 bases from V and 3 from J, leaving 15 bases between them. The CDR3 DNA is TGCGCCAGCACCAGCGGGGGGGGGTACTATGGCTACACCTTC. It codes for CASTSGGGYYGYTF.

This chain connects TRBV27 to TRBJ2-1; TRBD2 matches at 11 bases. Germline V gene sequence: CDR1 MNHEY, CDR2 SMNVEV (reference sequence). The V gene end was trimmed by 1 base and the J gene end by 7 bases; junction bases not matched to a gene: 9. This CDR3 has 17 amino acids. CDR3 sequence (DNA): TGTGCCAGCAGTTTATTACCCACCACTAGCGGGAGAAATGAGCAGTTCTTC. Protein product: CASSLLPTTSGRNEQFF.

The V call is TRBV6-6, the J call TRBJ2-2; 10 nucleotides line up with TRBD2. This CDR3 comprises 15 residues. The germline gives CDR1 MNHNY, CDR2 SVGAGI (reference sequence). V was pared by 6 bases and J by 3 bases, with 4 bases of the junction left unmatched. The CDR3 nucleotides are TGTGCCAGCAGCCAGCGGGAGGGGCACACCGGGGAGCTGTTTTTT. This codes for CASSQREGHTGELFF.

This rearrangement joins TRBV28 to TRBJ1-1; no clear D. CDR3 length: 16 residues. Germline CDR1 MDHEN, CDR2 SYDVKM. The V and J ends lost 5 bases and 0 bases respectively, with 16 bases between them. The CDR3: CASSLGRRRMNTEAFF. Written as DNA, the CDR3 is TGTGCCAGCAGTCTTGGGAGAAGAAGAATGAACACTGAAGCTTTCTTT. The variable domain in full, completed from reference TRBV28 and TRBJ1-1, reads DVKVTQSSRYLVKRTGEKVFLECVQDMDHENMFWYRQDPGLGLRLIYFSYDVKMKEKGDIPEGYSVSREKKERFSLILESASTNQTSMYLCASSLGRRRMNTEAFFGQGTRLTVV.

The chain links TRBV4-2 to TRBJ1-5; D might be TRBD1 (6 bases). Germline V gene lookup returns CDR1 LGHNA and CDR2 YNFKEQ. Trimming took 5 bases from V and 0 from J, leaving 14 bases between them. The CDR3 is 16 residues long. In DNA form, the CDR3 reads TGTGCCAGCAGCGGGGGGGCGGAGTATAGCAATCAGCCCCAGCATTTT. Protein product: CASSGGAEYSNQPQHF.

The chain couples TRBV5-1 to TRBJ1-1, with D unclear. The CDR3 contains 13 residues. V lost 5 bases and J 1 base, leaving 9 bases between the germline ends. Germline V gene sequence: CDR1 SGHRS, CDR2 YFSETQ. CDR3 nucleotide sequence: TGCGCCAGCAGAACGACACCGAACACTGAAGCTTTCTTT. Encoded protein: CASRTTPNTEAFF.

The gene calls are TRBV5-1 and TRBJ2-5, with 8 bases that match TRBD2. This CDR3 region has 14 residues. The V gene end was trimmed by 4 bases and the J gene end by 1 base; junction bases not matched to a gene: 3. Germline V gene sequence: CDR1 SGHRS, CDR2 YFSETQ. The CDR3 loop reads CASSAGGSQETQYF. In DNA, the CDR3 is TGCGCCAGCAGCGCGGGAGGTAGCCAAGAGACCCAGTACTTC.

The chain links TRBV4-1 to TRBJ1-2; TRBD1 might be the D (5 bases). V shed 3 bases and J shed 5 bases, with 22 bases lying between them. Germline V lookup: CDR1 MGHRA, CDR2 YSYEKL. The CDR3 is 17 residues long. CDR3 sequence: CASSHPLPLGGGYGYTF. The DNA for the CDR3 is TGCGCCAGCAGCCACCCCCTACCCCTCGGGGGGGGTTATGGCTACACCTTC.

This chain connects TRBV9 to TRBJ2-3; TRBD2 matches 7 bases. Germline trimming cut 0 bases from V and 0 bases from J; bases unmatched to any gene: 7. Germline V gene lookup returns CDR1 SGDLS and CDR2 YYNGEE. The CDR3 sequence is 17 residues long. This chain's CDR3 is CASSVDSGTGSTDTQYF. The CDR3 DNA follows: TGTGCCAGCAGCGTAGACAGCGGGACGGGAAGCACAGATACGCAGTATTTT.

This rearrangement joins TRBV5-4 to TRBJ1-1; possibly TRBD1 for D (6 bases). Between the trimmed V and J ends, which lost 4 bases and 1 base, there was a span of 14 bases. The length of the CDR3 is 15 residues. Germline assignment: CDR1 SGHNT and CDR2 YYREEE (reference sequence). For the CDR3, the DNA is TGTGCCAGCAGCCTCCCTGGGGGCGAGAACACTGAAGCTTTCTTT. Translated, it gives CASSLPGGENTEAFF.

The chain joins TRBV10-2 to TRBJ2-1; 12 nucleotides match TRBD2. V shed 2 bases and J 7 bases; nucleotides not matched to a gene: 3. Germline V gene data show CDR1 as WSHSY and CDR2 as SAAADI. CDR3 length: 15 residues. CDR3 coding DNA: TGCGCCAGCAGTGAGCTAGCGGGAGGGGAGAATGAGCAGTTCTTC. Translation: CASSELAGGENEQFF.